The 17 T cell receptor beta chains below come from one sample, sequenced in a study of patients and donors after allogeneic stem cell transplantation. TCRdb re-called the RT-PCR reads through MiXCR, storing one row per CDR3 protein. Of 84,000 or so distinct CDR3 sequences listed, about 44% are singletons. Sequencing used blood, either unsorted or a sorted T cell fraction (not recorded which). The receptors come from a human donor who was either an allogeneic HSCT recipient or a stem cell or donor lymphocyte infusion donor (not recorded which). It is not recorded whose cells these are; they may come from a transplant donor.

The V call is TRBV6-6, the J call TRBJ1-4; D may be TRBD1 (6 bases). Germline CDR1 is MNHNY and CDR2 is SVGAGI (reference sequence). The length of the CDR3 is 11 residues. The V end was cut by 7 bases, the J end by 8 bases, with 8 bases between. CDR3: CASTRGEKLFF. Written as DNA, the CDR3 is TGTGCCAGCACCAGGGGAGAAAAACTGTTTTTT.

V and J are TRBV20-1 and TRBJ1-3, with a weak D call TRBD1 (5 bases). The V and J ends lost 3 bases and 7 bases respectively, with 10 bases between them. The CDR3 has 12 amino acids. Germline V gives CDR1 DFQATT, CDR2 SNEGSKA (reference sequence). The CDR3: CSASSGGNTIYF. The CDR3, as DNA: TGCAGTGCTAGCTCTGGGGGGAACACCATATATTTT.

The chain employs TRBV12-3 or TRBV12-4 and TRBJ1-3; D is unclear. The CDR3 totals 13 residues. V lost 6 bases and J 0 bases, leaving 6 bases between the germline ends. Here the CDR3 reads CASRTPSGNTIYF. The CDR3 coding sequence is TGTGCCAGCAGGACACCCTCTGGAAACACCATATATTTT.

This clonotype was counted only a few times. The chain recombines TRBV6-5 with TRBJ1-2; TRBD1 might be the D (5 bases). Looked up from germline, CDR1 is MNHEY and CDR2 is SVGAGI. V was pared by 3 bases and J by 7 bases, with 15 bases between. CDR3 length equals 14 residues. In DNA, the CDR3 is TGTGCCAGCAGTTATCGGGGACCGGAGGGTGGCTACACCTTC. Amino acid sequence: CASSYRGPEGGYTF.

This chain links TRBV12-3 or TRBV12-4 with TRBJ1-2, with 8 bases fitting TRBD1. The CDR3 is 13 residues long. After removal of 5 bases from V and 8 bases from J, the junction contained 7 bases not matched to a gene. The CDR3 DNA reads as TGTGCCAGCAGTCCACAGGGGGTGAGGGGCTACACCTTC. It specifies CASSPQGVRGYTF.

The chain employs TRBV28 and TRBJ1-6; no firm D call. The V gene lost 5 bases and the J gene lost 9 bases, with 8 bases spanning the gap. The CDR3 extends over 12 amino acids. CDR1 is MDHEN and CDR2 is SYDVKM in the germline V gene. The CDR3 spells CASSRRTSPLHF. The DNA for the CDR3 is TGTGCCAGCAGTCGAAGGACTTCACCCCTCCACTTT.

This sequence joins TRBV4-3 and TRBJ2-7; TRBD2 matches 9 bases. V was clipped by 0 bases and J by 3 bases; unmatched bases: 6. Germline values: CDR1 LGHNA, CDR2 YSLEER. The CDR3 spans 16 residues. CDR3 in DNA: TGCGCCAGCAGCCAAGACGTCAGCGGGAGGATCTACGAGCAGTACTTC. Translation gives CASSQDVSGRIYEQYF.

This chain connects TRBV4-3 to TRBJ1-1; D perhaps matches TRBD1 (5 bases). V dropped 8 bases and J dropped 0 bases, with 10 bases sitting between them. Germline V lookup: CDR1 LGHNA, CDR2 YSLEER. The CDR3 sequence is 13 residues long. CDR3 region: CASGAVMNTEAFF. The CDR3 DNA follows: TGCGCCAGCGGGGCAGTTATGAACACTGAAGCTTTCTTT.

The chain uses TRBV4-2 and TRBJ1-2, with 9 bases fitting TRBD1. Per germline, CDR1 LGHNA and CDR2 YNFKEQ. The V segment lost 0 bases and the J segment 7 bases; nucleotides outside the gene matches: 6. This CDR3 spans 15 amino acids. The chain's CDR3 is CASSQDQTGGSGYTF. The CDR3 DNA is TGTGCCAGCAGCCAAGATCAAACAGGGGGCTCTGGCTACACCTTC.

This sequence joins TRBV19 and TRBJ1-5; D ambiguous. The CDR3 consists of 14 residues. Germline loops: CDR1 LNHDA, CDR2 SQIVND (reference sequence). V gave up 3 bases and J gave up 2 bases, with 8 bases separating them. CDR3 bases: TGTGCCAGTAGTATGCGGAGTGGCAATCAGCCCCAGCATTTT. Encoded protein: CASSMRSGNQPQHF. Variable domain in full (rest from reference TRBV19 and TRBJ1-5): DGGITQSPKYLFRKEGQNVTLSCEQNLNHDAMYWYRQDPGQGLRLIYYSQIVNDFQKGDIAEGYSVSREKKESFPLTVTSAQKNPTAFYLCASSMRSGNQPQHFGDGTRLSIL.

The chain employs TRBV28 and TRBJ1-2, with 7 nucleotides matching TRBD1. With 6 bases clipped from V and 4 bases from J, the junction kept 8 bases outside the gene matches. Per the germline V gene, CDR1 is MDHEN and CDR2 is SYDVKM. This CDR3 comprises 14 residues. DNA of the CDR3: TGTGCCAGCAGCCACCCTACAGGGGTCTATGGCTACACCTTC. This sequence encodes CASSHPTGVYGYTF.

V and J are TRBV20-1 and TRBJ1-5; no definite D call. This CDR3 contains 13 residues. V lost 4 bases to trimming and J lost 0 bases, with 7 bases between them. Looked up from germline, CDR1 is DFQATT and CDR2 is SNEGSKA (reference sequence). The CDR3: CSATQASNQPQHF. CDR3 nucleotide sequence: TGCAGTGCTACGCAGGCTAGCAATCAGCCCCAGCATTTT.

This clonotype has a handful of counts. The genes are TRBV4-2 and TRBJ1-1, with D unclear. In germline, CDR1 is LGHNA, CDR2 YNFKEQ. Trimming took 1 base from V and 1 from J, leaving 4 bases between them. The CDR3 consists of 13 residues. The CDR3 coding sequence is TGTGCCAGCAGCCAAGGGCCGAACACTGAAGCTTTCTTT. Amino acids: CASSQGPNTEAFF.

The chain has TRBV14 and TRBJ2-3, with D maybe TRBD1 (6 bases). Trimming removed 5 bases at V and 9 bases at J, with 12 bases between. Per the germline V gene, CDR1 is SGHDN and CDR2 is FVKESK. CDR3 size: 12 residues. The CDR3 region has the DNA TGTGCCAGCAGCTCGCCCACAGGGACGCAGTATTTT. It translates to CASSSPTGTQYF.

V is TRBV3-1 and J is TRBJ1-5; D might be TRBD1 (5 bases). The ends were cut back, 1 base at V and 3 bases at J, with 7 bases in the middle. The CDR3 spans 14 residues. Germline V gene data show CDR1 as LGHDT and CDR2 as YNNKEL (reference sequence). The CDR3 protein is CASSQGQTNQPQHF. In DNA, the CDR3 is TGTGCCAGCAGCCAAGGACAGACCAATCAGCCCCAGCATTTT.

This clonotype was found a few times. The rearrangement joins TRBV9 to TRBJ1-6; D call uncertain. This CDR3 region has 13 residues. V lost 0 bases and J lost 7, with 5 bases in between. Germline V gives CDR1 SGDLS, CDR2 YYNGEE. The CDR3 region has the DNA TGTGCCAGCAGCGTAGATGAAAATTCACCCCTCCACTTT. Translation gives CASSVDENSPLHF. Variable domain in full (rest from reference TRBV9 and TRBJ1-6): DSGVTQTPKHLITATGQRVTLRCSPRSGDLSVYWYQQSLDQGLQFLIQYYNGEERAKGNILERFSAQQFPDLHSELNLSSLELGDSALYFCASSVDENSPLHFGNGTRLTVT.

This clonotype has just a few counts. The V gene is TRBV6-5, the J gene TRBJ1-6; D remains ambiguous. This CDR3 is built from 17 residues. CDR1 is MNHEY, CDR2 SVGAGI, per germline. Trimming removed 2 bases from V and 1 base from J, with 12 bases in between. CDR3 sequence: CASSYTGGISYNSPLHF. For the CDR3, the DNA is TGTGCCAGCAGTTACACGGGTGGTATTTCCTATAATTCACCCCTCCACTTT.